The entry that follows covers one T cell receptor (beta chain) sequence. Its antigen remains unidentified. The PCR employed 60 Vbeta primers together with 13 Jbeta primers. Assay used: immunoSEQ multiplex PCR; TCRdb lists only in-frame clones, some missing. Of approximately 70,000 clones in the sample, 74% were seen once. The data originate from a study of cytomegalovirus exposure and HLA in healthy donors. Study conclusions and caveats: It was reported that the classifier diagnosed cytomegalovirus status with high specificity and sensitivity in both the original and validation cohorts. Based on reports, TCR beta sequences accurately predicted HLA-A and HLA-B alleles for most subjects. Earlier analysis looked at TCR beta V segments, and most were productive about 90% or about 30% of the time.

Germline V gives CDR1 SGHRS, CDR2 YFSETQ. The V and J ends lost 2 bases and 5 bases, in that order; junction bases with no gene match: 7. The CDR3 extends over 17 amino acids. This receptor was identified in a human donor in good health. The sequenced sample consisted of PBMCs. The chain uses TRBV5-1 and TRBJ1-6; TRBD1 matches at 10 bases. Written as DNA, the CDR3 is TGCGCCAGCAGCTTCACCGGACAGGGGGAGAATAATTCACCCCTCCACTTT. Its protein product is CASSFTGQGENNSPLHF.